Each of the 12 T cell receptor beta chains below was sequenced from the same sample in a study of blood T cell repertoires in COVID-19. Using immunoSEQ multiplex PCR, the repertoire was profiled, and TCRdb retains in-frame clones only, with some absent. The repertoire holds fewer than 30,000 clones, with about two thirds as singletons. The material sequenced was peripheral blood. The receptors were sampled from a boy aged 2 to 10 with active or convalescent COVID-19.

V usage is TRBV19 and J usage is TRBJ1-3; 9 nucleotides agree with TRBD1. The CDR3 is 13 amino acids. Trimming removed 6 bases from V and 4 bases from J; junction bases left unmatched: 1. From germline, CDR1 is LNHDA and CDR2 SQIVND (reference sequence). In nucleotides, the CDR3 is TGTGCCAGTAGAGGGACAGGGGGAAACACCATATATTTT. Translation gives CASRGTGGNTIYF.

The chain employs TRBV23-1 and TRBJ2-3; 10 bases are a match to TRBD1. TRBV23-1 is marked as an open reading frame, function uncertain. J lost 3 bases, V lost 7 bases, and 7 bases had no gene match. The CDR3 is made up of 15 amino acids. Here the CDR3 DNA reads TGCGCCAGCAAGTGGGGGGGACAGGGGACAGATACGCAGTATTTT. Residues: CASKWGGQGTDTQYF.

The V gene is TRBV7-6, the J gene TRBJ1-1, with D possibly TRBD1 on 5 matching bases. Trimming took 7 bases from V and 11 from J, leaving 14 bases between them. Germline V gives CDR1 SGHVS, CDR2 FNYEAQ. The CDR3 sequence is 11 residues long. CDR3 nucleotides: TGTGCCAGCACCCTGGGGGGTGGCGCTTTCTTT. Encoded protein: CASTLGGGAFF.

This chain connects TRBV29-1 to TRBJ2-5; TRBD2 matches 10 bases. The CDR3 length is 14 residues. Germline assignment: CDR1 SQVTM and CDR2 ANQGSEA. J gave up 5 bases and V 0 bases, and 3 bases lay outside the gene matches. CDR3: CSVEEAGGLETQYF. The CDR3 region has the DNA TGCAGCGTTGAAGAAGCGGGAGGGTTGGAGACCCAGTACTTC.

The rearrangement links TRBV28 to TRBJ2-3; D perhaps matches TRBD2 (8 bases). The CDR3 is 19 amino acids. Germline values: CDR1 MDHEN, CDR2 SYDVKM. Trimming took 2 bases from V and 0 from J, leaving 21 bases between them. The CDR3 DNA follows: TGTGCCAGCAGTTTACGGAGACAGGGCCCTAGCGGGAGCACAGATACGCAGTATTTT. It encodes CASSLRRQGPSGSTDTQYF.

Turning to this clone: This CDR3 is also generated by other DNA sequences in the sample. The rearrangement joins TRBV5-4 to TRBJ2-3, with 14 bases fitting TRBD2. There are 17 residues in the CDR3. Germline V gene lookup returns CDR1 SGHNT and CDR2 YYREEE (reference sequence). V shed 3 bases and J 4 bases; nucleotides not matched to a gene: 7. Here the CDR3 DNA reads TGTGCCAGCAGCTACGGGACTAGCGGGAGAGGGGCAGATACGCAGTATTTT. Translating it yields CASSYGTSGRGADTQYF. The whole variable domain, filled in from reference TRBV5-4 and TRBJ2-3, reads ETGVTQSPTHLIKTRGQQVTLRCSSQSGHNTVSWYQQALGQGPQFIFQYYREEENGRGNFPPRFSGLQFPNYSSELNVNALELDDSALYLCASSYGTSGRGADTQYFGPGTRLTVL.

This chain joins TRBV28 and TRBJ1-5, with a possible D match to TRBD1 (6 bases). Per the germline V gene, CDR1 is MDHEN and CDR2 is SYDVKM. The germline V and J ends were trimmed by 6 bases and 0 bases, with 9 bases remaining between them. The CDR3 totals 14 residues. CDR3 sequence: CASRMDSSNQPQHF. In DNA form, the CDR3 reads TGTGCCAGCAGGATGGACAGTAGCAATCAGCCCCAGCATTTT. Drawing the rest from reference TRBV28 and TRBJ1-5, the complete variable domain is DVKVTQSSRYLVKRTGEKVFLECVQDMDHENMFWYRQDPGLGLRLIYFSYDVKMKEKGDIPEGYSVSREKKERFSLILESASTNQTSMYLCASRMDSSNQPQHFGDGTRLSIL.

This clone has a single count. The CDR3 protein is CASSLPEGHNSPLHF. The CDR3 DNA is TGTGCCAGCAGCCTCCCTGAGGGCCATAATTCACCCCTCCACTTT. The chain joins TRBV7-9 to TRBJ1-6, with D unclear. V was trimmed by 5 bases and J by 5 bases, leaving 13 bases between them. CDR3 length: 15 amino acids. The germline V gene has CDR1 SEHNR and CDR2 FQNEAQ (reference sequence).

The chain couples TRBV18 to TRBJ1-5, with 7 bases matching TRBD1. The junction had 14 bases not matched to a gene; V was cut back by 6 bases and J by 3 bases. Germline V gene sequence: CDR1 KGHSH, CDR2 LQKENI. CDR3 length: 17 residues. CDR3 sequence (DNA): TGTGCCAGCTCTAGAACCGGGGCCAGGGGGTCCAATCAGCCCCAGCATTTT. This gives the protein CASSRTGARGSNQPQHF.

This clone was recorded once. The chain links TRBV5-4 to TRBJ2-7, with TRBD2 identical over 13 bases. J lost 3 bases, V lost 5 bases, and 5 bases had no gene match. Germline lookup yields CDR1 SGHNT and CDR2 YYREEE (reference sequence). The CDR3 length is 15 residues. The CDR3 coding sequence is TGTGCCAGCAGTCCTGGGACTAGCGGGAACTACGAGCAGTACTTC. The encoded protein is CASSPGTSGNYEQYF.

The chain links TRBV5-5 to TRBJ1-2, with D maybe TRBD1 (5 bases). The V gene's germline CDR1 is SGHKS and CDR2 YYEKEE (reference sequence). The CDR3 spans 12 residues. The V end lost 6 bases, the J end lost 5 bases, and 11 bases lay between the germline ends. CDR3 coding DNA: TGTGCCAGCACCCTCGGGGGTTATGGCTACACCTTC. It encodes CASTLGGYGYTF.

V gene TRBV6-2 or TRBV6-3 combines with J gene TRBJ1-6; no clear D. CDR3 length: 15 amino acids. CDR1 and CDR2 (germline): MNHEY, SVGEGT. Trimming cost V 5 bases and J 10 bases, with 18 bases left between them. The CDR3 loop reads CASSLAFRSGSPLHF. Here the CDR3 DNA reads TGTGCCAGCAGTCTCGCGTTTCGGTCGGGGTCACCCCTCCACTTT.